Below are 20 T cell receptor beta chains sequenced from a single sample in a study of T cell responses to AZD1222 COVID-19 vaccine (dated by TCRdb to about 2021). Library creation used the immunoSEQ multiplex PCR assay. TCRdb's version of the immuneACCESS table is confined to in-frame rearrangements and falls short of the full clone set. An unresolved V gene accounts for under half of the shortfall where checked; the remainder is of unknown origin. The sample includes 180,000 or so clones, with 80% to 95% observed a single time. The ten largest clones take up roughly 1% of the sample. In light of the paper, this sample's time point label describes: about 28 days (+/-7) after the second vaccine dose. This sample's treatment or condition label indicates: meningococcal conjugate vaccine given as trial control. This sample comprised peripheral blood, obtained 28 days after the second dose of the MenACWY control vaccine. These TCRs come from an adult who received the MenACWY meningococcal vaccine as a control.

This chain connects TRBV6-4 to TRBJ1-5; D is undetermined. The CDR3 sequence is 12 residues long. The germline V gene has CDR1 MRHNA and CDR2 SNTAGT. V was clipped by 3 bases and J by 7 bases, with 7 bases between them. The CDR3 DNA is TGTGCCAGCAGTGATTTGATCCAGCCCCAGCATTTT. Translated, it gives CASSDLIQPQHF.

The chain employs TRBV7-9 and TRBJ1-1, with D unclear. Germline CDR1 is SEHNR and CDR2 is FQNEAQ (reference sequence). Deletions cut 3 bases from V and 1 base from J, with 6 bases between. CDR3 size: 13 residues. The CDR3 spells CASSFQGNTEAFF. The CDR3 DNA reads TGTGCCAGCAGCTTCCAAGGGAACACTGAAGCTTTCTTT. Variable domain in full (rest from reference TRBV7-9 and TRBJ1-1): DTGVSQNPRHKITKRGQNVTFRCDPISEHNRLYWYRQTLGQGPEFLTYFQNEAQLEKSRLLSDRFSAERPKGSFSTLEIQRTEQGDSAMYLCASSFQGNTEAFFGQGTRLTVV.

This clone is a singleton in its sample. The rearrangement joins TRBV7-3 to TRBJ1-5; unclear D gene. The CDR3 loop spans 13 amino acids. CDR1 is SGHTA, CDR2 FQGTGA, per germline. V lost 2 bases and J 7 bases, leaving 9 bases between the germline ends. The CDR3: CASSLYPRQPQHF. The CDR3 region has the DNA TGTGCCAGCAGCTTATATCCCCGGCAGCCCCAGCATTTT.

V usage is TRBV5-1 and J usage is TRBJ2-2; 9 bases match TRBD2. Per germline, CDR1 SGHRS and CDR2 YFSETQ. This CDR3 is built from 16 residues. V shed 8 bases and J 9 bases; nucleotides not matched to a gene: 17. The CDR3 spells CASGYRSGGPDRELFF. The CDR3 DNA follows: TGCGCCAGTGGATATCGTAGCGGGGGACCTGACCGGGAGCTGTTTTTT.

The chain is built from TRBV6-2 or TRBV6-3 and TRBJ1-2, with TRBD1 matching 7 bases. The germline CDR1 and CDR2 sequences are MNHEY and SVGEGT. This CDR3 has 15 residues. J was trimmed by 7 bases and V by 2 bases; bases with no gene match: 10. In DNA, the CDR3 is TGTGCCAGCAGTTACCCAGGGGGGCGCGGTAGTGGCTACACCTTC. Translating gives CASSYPGGRGSGYTF.

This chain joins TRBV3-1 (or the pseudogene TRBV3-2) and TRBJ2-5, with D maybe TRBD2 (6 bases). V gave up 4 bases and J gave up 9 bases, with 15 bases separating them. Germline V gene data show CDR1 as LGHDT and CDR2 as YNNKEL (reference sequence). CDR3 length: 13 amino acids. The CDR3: CASSRDWRSAQYF. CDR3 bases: TGTGCCAGCAGCCGGGACTGGCGGTCGGCCCAGTACTTC.

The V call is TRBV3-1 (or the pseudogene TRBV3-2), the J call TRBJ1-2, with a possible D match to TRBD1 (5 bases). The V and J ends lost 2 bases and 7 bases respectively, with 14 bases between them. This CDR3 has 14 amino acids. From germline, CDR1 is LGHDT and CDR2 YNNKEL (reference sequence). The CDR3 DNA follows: TGTGCCAGCAGCCAAAGGGTCTCCGGGGCTGGCTACACCTTC. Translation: CASSQRVSGAGYTF.

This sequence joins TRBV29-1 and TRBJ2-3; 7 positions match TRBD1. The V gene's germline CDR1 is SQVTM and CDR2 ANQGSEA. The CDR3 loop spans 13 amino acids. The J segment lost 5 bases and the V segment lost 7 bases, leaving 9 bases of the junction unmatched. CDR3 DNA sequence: TGCAGCGCCCGAAGGGGGCTAGTAGATACGCAGTATTTT. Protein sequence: CSARRGLVDTQYF.

The CDR3 DNA is TGTGCCAGCAGTTACAGGGAGGGAGATGGCTACACCTTC. Translated: CASSYREGDGYTF. V usage is TRBV9 and J usage is TRBJ1-2; D is possibly TRBD1 (6 bases). The germline V gene has CDR1 SGDLS and CDR2 YYNGEE. The CDR3 runs 13 residues. Trimming shortened V by 5 bases and J by 6 bases, and 14 bases separated the two germline ends.

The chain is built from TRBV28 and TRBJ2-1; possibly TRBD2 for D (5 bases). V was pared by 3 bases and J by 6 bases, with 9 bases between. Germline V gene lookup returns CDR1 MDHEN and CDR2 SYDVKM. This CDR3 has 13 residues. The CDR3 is CASSFLRANEQFF. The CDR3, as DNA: TGTGCCAGCAGTTTCCTGCGGGCCAATGAGCAGTTCTTC.

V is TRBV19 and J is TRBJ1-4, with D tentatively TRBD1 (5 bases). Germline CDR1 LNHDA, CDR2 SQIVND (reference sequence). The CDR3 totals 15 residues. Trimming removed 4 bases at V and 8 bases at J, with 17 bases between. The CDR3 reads CASSTRRDPGEKLFF. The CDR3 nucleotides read TGTGCCAGTAGTACCCGCCGGGACCCGGGAGAAAAACTGTTTTTT.

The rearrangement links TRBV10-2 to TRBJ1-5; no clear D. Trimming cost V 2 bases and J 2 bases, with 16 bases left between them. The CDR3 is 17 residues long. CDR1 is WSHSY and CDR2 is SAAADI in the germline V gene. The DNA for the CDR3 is TGCGCCAGCAGTGAGATGGGGTCCAAGAGAGGCAATCAGCCCCAGCATTTT. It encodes CASSEMGSKRGNQPQHF.

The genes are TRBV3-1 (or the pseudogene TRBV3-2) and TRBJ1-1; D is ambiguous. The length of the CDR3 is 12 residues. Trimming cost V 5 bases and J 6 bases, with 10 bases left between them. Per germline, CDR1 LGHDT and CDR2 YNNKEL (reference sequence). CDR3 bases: TGTGCCAGCAGCAAAACGGGCGCTGAAGCTTTCTTT. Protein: CASSKTGAEAFF.

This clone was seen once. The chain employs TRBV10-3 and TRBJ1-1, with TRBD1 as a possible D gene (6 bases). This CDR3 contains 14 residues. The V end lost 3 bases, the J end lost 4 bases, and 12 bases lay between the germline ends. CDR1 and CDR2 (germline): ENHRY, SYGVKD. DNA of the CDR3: TGTGCCATCAGTGAAACACAGGGAGGCACTGAAGCTTTCTTT. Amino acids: CAISETQGGTEAFF.

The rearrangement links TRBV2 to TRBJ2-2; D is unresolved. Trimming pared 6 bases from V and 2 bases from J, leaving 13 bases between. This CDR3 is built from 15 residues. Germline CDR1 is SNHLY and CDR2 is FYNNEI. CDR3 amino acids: CASSLDILNTGELFF. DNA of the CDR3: TGTGCCAGCAGCCTTGACATTCTTAACACCGGGGAGCTGTTTTTT. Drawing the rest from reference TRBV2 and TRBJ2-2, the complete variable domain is EPEVTQTPSHQVTQMGQEVILRCVPISNHLYFYWYRQILGQKVEFLVSFYNNEISEKSEIFDDQFSVERPDGSNFTLKIRSTKLEDSAMYFCASSLDILNTGELFFGEGSRLTVL.

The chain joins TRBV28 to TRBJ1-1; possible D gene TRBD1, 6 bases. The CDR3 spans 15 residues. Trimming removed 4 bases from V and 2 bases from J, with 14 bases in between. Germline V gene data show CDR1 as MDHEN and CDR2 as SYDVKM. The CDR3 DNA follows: TGTGCCAGCAGTTGGAGGGGGAATAACAACACTGAAGCTTTCTTT. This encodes CASSWRGNNNTEAFF.

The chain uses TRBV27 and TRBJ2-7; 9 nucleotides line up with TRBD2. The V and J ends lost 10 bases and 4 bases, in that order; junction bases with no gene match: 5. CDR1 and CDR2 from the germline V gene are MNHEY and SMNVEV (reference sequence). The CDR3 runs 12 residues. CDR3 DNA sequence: TGTGCCACACGCGGGGGGGGGTACGAGCAGTACTTC. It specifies CATRGGGYEQYF.

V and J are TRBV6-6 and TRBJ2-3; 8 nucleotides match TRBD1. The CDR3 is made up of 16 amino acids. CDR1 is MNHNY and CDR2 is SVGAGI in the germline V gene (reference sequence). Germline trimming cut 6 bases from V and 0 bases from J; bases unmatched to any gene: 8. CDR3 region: CASRQRTGYSTDTQYF. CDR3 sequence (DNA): TGTGCCAGCAGACAACGGACAGGGTATAGCACAGATACGCAGTATTTT.

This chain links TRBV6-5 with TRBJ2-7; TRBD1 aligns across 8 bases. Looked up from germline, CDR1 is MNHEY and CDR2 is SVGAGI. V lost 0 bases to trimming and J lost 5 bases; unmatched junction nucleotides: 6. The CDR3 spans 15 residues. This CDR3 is CASSYSTGESHEQYF. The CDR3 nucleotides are TGTGCCAGCAGTTACTCGACAGGGGAATCCCACGAGCAGTACTTC.

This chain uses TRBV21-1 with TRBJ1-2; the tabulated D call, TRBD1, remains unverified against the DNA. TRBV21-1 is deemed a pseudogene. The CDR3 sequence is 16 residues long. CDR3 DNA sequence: TGTGCCAGCAGCAATTCCCCTCACAGGGTACTCTATGGCTACACCTTC. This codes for CASSNSPHRVLYGYTF.